The source of this T cell receptor beta chain is a study of CD8 T cells in Susac syndrome. In this sample, this clonotype turned up once. Random hexamers were used to reverse transcribe roughly 0.5 to 1 ug of RNA. TCRdb re-analysed the immunoSEQ multiplex PCR reads in MiXCR, keeping a single row per CDR3 protein. This table holds 100,000 to 150,000 distinct CDR3 sequences, more than 85% found once. The CDR3 loop spans 13 amino acids. CDR1 SGHVS and CDR2 FNYEAQ come from the germline V gene. The V gene lost 11 bases and the J gene lost 4 bases, with 14 bases spanning the gap. The chain has TRBV7-6 and TRBJ2-2; unclear D gene. The TCR originated in a human donor with multiple sclerosis. The sequencing sample was made of CD8+ T cells from PBMCs. The CDR3 is CAGGLRGTGELFF. The CDR3 nucleotides are TGTGCCGGCGGCCTACGTGGCACCGGGGAGCTGTTTTTT.